A selection of T cell receptor beta chains follows, all from one sample in a study of blood T cell repertoires in COVID-19. Using immunoSEQ multiplex PCR, the repertoire was profiled, and TCRdb retains in-frame clones only, with some absent. There are about 38,000 clones in the sample; about nine tenths occur only once, and approximately 25% lies in the top ten. Material: peripheral blood. Every receptor here comes from a man aged 45 to 65 with active or convalescent COVID-19. Both conserved end residues are trimmed from each CDR3. Each record gives: clone size, V gene, CDR3 length, CDR3 protein. Not all rows give a size; the values are once, few, many and, for expanded clones, a class.

clone size: -
V gene: TRBV28
CDR3 length: 11
CDR3 protein: ASMSNLNEKLF

clone size: -
V gene: TRBV3-1/TRBV3-2
CDR3 length: 13
CDR3 protein: ASSKRLPPYNEQF

clone size: few
V gene: TRBV9
CDR3 length: 14
CDR3 protein: ASSSGLAGFQETQY

clone size: once
V gene: TRBV12-3/TRBV12-4
CDR3 length: 11
CDR3 protein: ASSLGGGWGYT

clone size: -
V gene: TRBV29-1
CDR3 length: 10
CDR3 protein: SVAVSYNEQF

clone size: -
V gene: TRBV28
CDR3 length: 14
CDR3 protein: ASSFDRGKGNQPQH

clone size: -
V gene: TRBV5-1
CDR3 length: 12
CDR3 protein: ASRPFQENTEAF

clone size: once
V gene: TRBV4-2
CDR3 length: 13
CDR3 protein: ASSPRGQSTDTQY

clone size: -
V gene: TRBV28
CDR3 length: 10
CDR3 protein: ASSLNRDGYT

clone size: -
V gene: TRBV6-4
CDR3 length: 13
CDR3 protein: ASSKELAVGNEQF